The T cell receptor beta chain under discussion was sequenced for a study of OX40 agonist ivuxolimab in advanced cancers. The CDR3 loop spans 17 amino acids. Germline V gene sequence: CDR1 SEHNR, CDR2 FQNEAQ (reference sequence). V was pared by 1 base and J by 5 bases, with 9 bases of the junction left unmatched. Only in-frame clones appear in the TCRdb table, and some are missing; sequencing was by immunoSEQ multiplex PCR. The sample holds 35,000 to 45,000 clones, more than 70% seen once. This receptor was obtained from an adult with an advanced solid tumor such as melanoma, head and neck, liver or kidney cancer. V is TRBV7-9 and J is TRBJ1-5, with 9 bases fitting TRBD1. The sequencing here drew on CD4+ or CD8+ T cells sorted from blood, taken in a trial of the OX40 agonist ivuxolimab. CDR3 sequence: CASSLVDRTGVYQPQHF. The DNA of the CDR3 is TGTGCCAGCAGCTTAGTAGATAGGACAGGGGTTTATCAGCCCCAGCATTTT.